This T cell receptor (beta chain) was obtained from a study of CD8+CD57+ T cells in acquired aplastic anemia. Trimming at V came to 7 bases and at J to 7 bases, leaving 8 bases not matched to a gene. Germline V gene sequence: CDR1 LNHDA, CDR2 SQIVND (reference sequence). The CDR3 loop spans 13 amino acids. TCR beta VDJ combinations and CDR3 sequences were profiled from genomic DNA. TCRdb reanalysed the reads using MiXCR and keeps one entry per CDR3 protein. The sample comprises 150,000 to 200,000 distinct CDR3 sequences, less than 60% of which are singletons, and 1.8% rests with the top ten. It was patients with CD8+CD57+ cell expansion by flow cytometry who were chosen for sequencing.

The sequenced sample consisted of sorted CD4+, CD8+, or CD8+CD57+ T cells (not recorded which) from PBMCs. The V gene is TRBV19, the J gene TRBJ1-1; TRBD1 matches 8 bases. This receptor was identified in a human donor with aplastic anemia. As DNA, the CDR3 is TGTGCCAGTACTGATCTGGACAGGGATGAAGCTTTCTTT. It codes for CASTDLDRDEAFF.